Listed below are T cell receptor beta chains from one sample, sequenced in a study of response to subunit inactivated influenza vaccine. TCRdb itself ran the RT-PCR reads through MiXCR, one entry per CDR3 protein. The sample has some 600,000 distinct CDR3 sequences, approximately 14% seen once. The starting material was PBMCs from blood, obtained around 15 days before vaccination. Receptor source: a man aged 45-65 years who received an inactivated influenza vaccine. CDR3s include the opening cysteine and the closing phenylalanine or tryptophan. D genes are given only for firm matches. Size is omitted from some rows. Given values are once, few, many or a class for expanded clones.

d_call: .
clone_size: .
j_call: TRBJ1-5
v_call: TRBV27
cdr3_nt: TGTGCCAGCAGTTTAGGGCAAGGGGGGGTAGTGTTTCAGCCCCAGCATTTT
cdr3_aa: CASSLGQGGVVFQPQHF

d_call: TRBD1
clone_size: many
j_call: TRBJ2-2
v_call: TRBV10-1
cdr3_nt: TGCGCCAGCAGGCCGGGACAGGGGAACACCGGGGAGCTGTTTTTT
cdr3_aa: CASRPGQGNTGELFF

d_call: TRBD2
clone_size: .
j_call: TRBJ2-5
v_call: TRBV6-1
cdr3_nt: TGTGCCAGCAGTGCCTTTTGGACGGGAGGTTTACAAGAGACCCAGTACTTC
cdr3_aa: CASSAFWTGGLQETQYF

d_call: .
clone_size: few
j_call: TRBJ1-5
v_call: TRBV5-1
cdr3_nt: TGCGCCAGCAGCTTGGCTACTGACGGGGAGAATCAGCCCCAGCATTTT
cdr3_aa: CASSLATDGENQPQHF

d_call: TRBD2
clone_size: many
j_call: TRBJ2-7
v_call: TRBV2
cdr3_nt: TGTGCCAGCAGAGCTAGCGGGGTCTCCTACGAGCAGTACTTC
cdr3_aa: CASRASGVSYEQYF

d_call: .
clone_size: few
j_call: TRBJ1-2
v_call: TRBV5-1
cdr3_nt: TGCGCCAGCAGCCCCGACAGGAAGAATGGCTACACCTTC
cdr3_aa: CASSPDRKNGYTF

d_call: .
clone_size: few
j_call: TRBJ2-1
v_call: TRBV9
cdr3_nt: TGTGCCAGCAGCGTAGTTCCAGGACCAAAAGGGAATGAGCAGTTCTTC
cdr3_aa: CASSVVPGPKGNEQFF

d_call: .
clone_size: .
j_call: TRBJ2-1
v_call: TRBV20-1
cdr3_nt: TGCAGTGCCAGACGCCAGGGGGGGAACCTTTACAATGAGCAGTTCTTC
cdr3_aa: CSARRQGGNLYNEQFF

d_call: .
clone_size: .
j_call: TRBJ2-5
v_call: TRBV7-2
cdr3_nt: TGTGCCAGCACCAGGTACCAAGAGACCCAGTACTTC
cdr3_aa: CASTRYQETQYF

d_call: TRBD2
clone_size: .
j_call: TRBJ2-1
v_call: TRBV20-1
cdr3_nt: TGCAGTGCTAGAGCCCCCGGGACTAGGAGATCCTACAATGAGCAGTTCTTC
cdr3_aa: CSARAPGTRRSYNEQFF

d_call: .
clone_size: .
j_call: TRBJ2-3
v_call: TRBV4-3
cdr3_nt: TGCGCCAGCAGCCAAGACGGTGCGTCAGGGAGAGGGGGTACGCAGTATTTT
cdr3_aa: CASSQDGASGRGGTQYF

d_call: TRBD2
clone_size: few
j_call: TRBJ2-5
v_call: TRBV24-1
cdr3_nt: TGTGCCACCAGTGACCCAGGACTAGGATTCGCCGAAATAGAGACCCAGTACTTC
cdr3_aa: CATSDPGLGFAEIETQYF

d_call: .
clone_size: .
j_call: TRBJ1-2
v_call: TRBV11-1
cdr3_nt: TGTGCCAGCAGCTACTCAATCTCCGGGACACCCGCTAACTATGGCTACACCTTC
cdr3_aa: CASSYSISGTPANYGYTF

d_call: .
clone_size: few
j_call: TRBJ2-6
v_call: TRBV10-3
cdr3_nt: TGTGCCATCAGTGAGTCCGGGGCAGGGGCGGGGGCCAACGTCCTGACTTTC
cdr3_aa: CAISESGAGAGANVLTF

d_call: TRBD1
clone_size: few
j_call: TRBJ2-7
v_call: TRBV27
cdr3_nt: TGTGCCAGCAGTTTATCGAAGGCAGGGGGCTACGAGCAGTACTTC
cdr3_aa: CASSLSKAGGYEQYF

d_call: .
clone_size: .
j_call: TRBJ2-1
v_call: TRBV7-2
cdr3_nt: TGTGCCAGCAGCGATGCGGGGCAGGGGGGCAATGAGCAGTTCTTC
cdr3_aa: CASSDAGQGGNEQFF

d_call: .
clone_size: .
j_call: TRBJ2-7
v_call: TRBV29-1
cdr3_nt: TGCAGCGTCTCGGGCGGTAGCGAGTACTTCTCCTACGAGCAGTACTTC
cdr3_aa: CSVSGGSEYFSYEQYF

d_call: .
clone_size: many
j_call: TRBJ2-5
v_call: TRBV20-1
cdr3_nt: TGCAGTGCTAGAGAGGGGGGGGCCTGGGCCCAGTACTTC
cdr3_aa: CSAREGGAWAQYF

d_call: .
clone_size: few
j_call: TRBJ2-1
v_call: TRBV7-9
cdr3_nt: TGTGCCAGCAGCTTAAATTTTGCCCTCCATGAGCAGTTCTTC
cdr3_aa: CASSLNFALHEQFF

d_call: TRBD2
clone_size: .
j_call: TRBJ2-5
v_call: TRBV6-2/TRBV6-3
cdr3_nt: TGTGCCAGCAGTGACGGGACTAGCGTGAGCATGAACCAAGAGACCCAGTACTTC
cdr3_aa: CASSDGTSVSMNQETQYF